This TCR beta chain emerged from a study of blood T cells in healthy people across ages. Study findings and constraints: Unknown CMV status may confound age-related changes in expanded clones.

V gave up 1 base and J gave up 11 bases; unmatched junction bases: 12. Germline V CDR1 and CDR2: DFQATT, SNEGSKA (reference sequence). The length of the CDR3 is 14 residues. For this clonotype: The target antigen is unknown.

A J-beta primer mix and a sample-barcoded 5' primer were used in a second PCR of about 7 to 12 cycles. TCRdb independently ran MiXCR on the 5' RACE reads; one entry per CDR3 protein. The sample includes around 1.1 million distinct CDR3 sequences, around two fifths of them seen just once. Material for sequencing was blood. The chain is built from TRBV20-1 and TRBJ1-1; 8 nucleotides match TRBD1. The source is a man between 18 and 35 years old in good health. This CDR3 is CSARGRQKQGEAFF. The CDR3, as DNA: TGCAGTGCTAGAGGCCGCCAAAAACAGGGGGAGGCTTTCTTT.